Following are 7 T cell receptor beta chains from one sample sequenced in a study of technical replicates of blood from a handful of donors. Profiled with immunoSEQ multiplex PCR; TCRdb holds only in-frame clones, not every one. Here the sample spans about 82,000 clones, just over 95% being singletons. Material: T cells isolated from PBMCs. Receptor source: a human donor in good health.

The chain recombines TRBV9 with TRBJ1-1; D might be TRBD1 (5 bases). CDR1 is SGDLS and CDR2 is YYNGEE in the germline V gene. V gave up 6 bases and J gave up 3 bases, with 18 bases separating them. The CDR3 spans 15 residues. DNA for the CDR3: TGTGCCAGCACAGTTTCGGACAACGCATACACTGAAGCTTTCTTT. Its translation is CASTVSDNAYTEAFF. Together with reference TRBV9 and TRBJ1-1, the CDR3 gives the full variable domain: DSGVTQTPKHLITATGQRVTLRCSPRSGDLSVYWYQQSLDQGLQFLIQYYNGEERAKGNILERFSAQQFPDLHSELNLSSLELGDSALYFCASTVSDNAYTEAFFGQGTRLTVV.

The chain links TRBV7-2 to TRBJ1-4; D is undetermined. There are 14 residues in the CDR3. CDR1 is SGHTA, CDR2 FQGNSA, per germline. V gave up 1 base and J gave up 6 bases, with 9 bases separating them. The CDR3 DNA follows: TGTGCCAGCAGCTTAGGAGTGAATCATGAAAAACTGTTTTTT. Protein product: CASSLGVNHEKLFF.

In DNA, the CDR3 is TGTGCCAGCAGTTACCATGGGACAGACTATGGCTACACCTTC. The encoded protein is CASSYHGTDYGYTF. This chain joins TRBV6-5 and TRBJ1-2; 7 bases fit TRBD1. Trimming took 2 bases from V and 3 from J; bases not matched to a gene: 3. Germline assignment: CDR1 MNHEY and CDR2 SVGAGI. The CDR3 loop spans 14 amino acids.

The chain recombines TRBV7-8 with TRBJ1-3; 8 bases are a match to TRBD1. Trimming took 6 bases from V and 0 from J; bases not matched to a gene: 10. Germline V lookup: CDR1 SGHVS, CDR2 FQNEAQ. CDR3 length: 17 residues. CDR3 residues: CASSGRGTGGSGNTIYF. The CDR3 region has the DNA TGTGCCAGCAGTGGAAGAGGAACAGGGGGCTCTGGAAACACCATATATTTT.

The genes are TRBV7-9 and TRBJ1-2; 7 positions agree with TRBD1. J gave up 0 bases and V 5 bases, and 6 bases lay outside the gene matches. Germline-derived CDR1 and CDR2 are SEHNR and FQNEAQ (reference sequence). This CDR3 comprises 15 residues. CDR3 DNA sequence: TGTGCCAGCAGCCGCGGACAGGAAGCTAACTATGGCTACACCTTC. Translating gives CASSRGQEANYGYTF.

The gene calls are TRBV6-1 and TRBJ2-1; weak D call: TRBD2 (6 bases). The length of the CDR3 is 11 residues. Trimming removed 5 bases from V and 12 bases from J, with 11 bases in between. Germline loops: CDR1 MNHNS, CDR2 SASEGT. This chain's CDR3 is CASSLTSRQFF. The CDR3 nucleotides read TGTGCCAGCAGTCTTACTAGCAGGCAGTTCTTC.

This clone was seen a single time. Here the CDR3 reads CASRSPGLAGASYEQYF. CDR3 DNA: TGTGCCAGCAGGTCTCCTGGACTAGCGGGAGCCTCCTACGAGCAGTACTTC. The chain joins TRBV28 to TRBJ2-7; 13 bases map to TRBD2. V shed 6 bases, J shed 0 bases, and the junction held 8 bases outside the gene matches. This CDR3 is 17 amino acids long. The germline V gene has CDR1 MDHEN and CDR2 SYDVKM. Variable domain in full (rest from reference TRBV28 and TRBJ2-7): DVKVTQSSRYLVKRTGEKVFLECVQDMDHENMFWYRQDPGLGLRLIYFSYDVKMKEKGDIPEGYSVSREKKERFSLILESASTNQTSMYLCASRSPGLAGASYEQYFGPGTRLTVT.